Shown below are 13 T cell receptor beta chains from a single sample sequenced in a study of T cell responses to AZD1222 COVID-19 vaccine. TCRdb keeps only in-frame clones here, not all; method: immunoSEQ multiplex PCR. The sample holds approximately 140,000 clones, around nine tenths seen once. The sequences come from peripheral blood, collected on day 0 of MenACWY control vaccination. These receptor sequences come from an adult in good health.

The CDR3: CASSLNLAGYNEQFF. As DNA, the CDR3 is TGCGCCAGCAGCTTGAATCTAGCGGGGTACAATGAGCAGTTCTTC. The chain links TRBV5-1 to TRBJ2-1; 9 nucleotides agree with TRBD2. The CDR3 covers 15 residues. Germline V gene lookup returns CDR1 SGHRS and CDR2 YFSETQ. The ends lost 1 base at V and 4 bases at J; junction bases unmatched: 3.

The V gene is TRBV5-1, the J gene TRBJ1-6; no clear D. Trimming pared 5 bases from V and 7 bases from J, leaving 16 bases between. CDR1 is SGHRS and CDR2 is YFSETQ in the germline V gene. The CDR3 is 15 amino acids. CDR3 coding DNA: TGCGCCAGCAGTACATCAGATCGGGCGAATTCACCCCTCCACTTT. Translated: CASSTSDRANSPLHF.

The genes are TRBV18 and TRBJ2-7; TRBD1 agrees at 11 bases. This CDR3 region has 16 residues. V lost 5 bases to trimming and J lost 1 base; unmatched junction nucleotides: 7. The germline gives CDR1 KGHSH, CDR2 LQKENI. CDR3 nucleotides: TGTGCCAGCTCATCTACCGGGACAGGGGGTTCCTACGAGCAGTACTTC. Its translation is CASSSTGTGGSYEQYF.

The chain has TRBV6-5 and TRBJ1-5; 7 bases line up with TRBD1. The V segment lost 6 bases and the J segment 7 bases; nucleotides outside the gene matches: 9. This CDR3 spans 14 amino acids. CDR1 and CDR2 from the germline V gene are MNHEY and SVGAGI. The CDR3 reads CASRSLGDRQPQHF. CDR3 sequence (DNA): TGTGCCAGCAGGTCCCTTGGGGACAGACAGCCCCAGCATTTT.

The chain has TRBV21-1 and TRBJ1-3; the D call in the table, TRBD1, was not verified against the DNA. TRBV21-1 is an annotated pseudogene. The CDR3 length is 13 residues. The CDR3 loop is CASSIHSGNTIYF. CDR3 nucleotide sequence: TGTGCCAGCAGCATCCACTCTGGAAACACCATATATTTT.

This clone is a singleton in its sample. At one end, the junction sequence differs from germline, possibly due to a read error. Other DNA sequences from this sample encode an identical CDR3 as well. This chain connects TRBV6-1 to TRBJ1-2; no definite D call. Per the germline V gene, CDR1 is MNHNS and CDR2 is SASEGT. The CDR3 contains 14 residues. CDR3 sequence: CASSEGTANYGYTF. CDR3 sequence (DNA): TGTGCCAGCAGCGAAGGCACAGCTAACTATGGCTACACCTTC.

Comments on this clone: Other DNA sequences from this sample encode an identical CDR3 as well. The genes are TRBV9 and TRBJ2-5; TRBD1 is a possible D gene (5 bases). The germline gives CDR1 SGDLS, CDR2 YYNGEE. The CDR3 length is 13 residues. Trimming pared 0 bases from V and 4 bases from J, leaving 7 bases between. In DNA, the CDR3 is TGTGCCAGCAGCGTAGAGGGGCGAGAGACCCAGTACTTC. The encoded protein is CASSVEGRETQYF.

Here the CDR3 reads CASSPAGQDWNSPLHF. The CDR3 DNA reads as TGTGCCAGCAGCCCCGCGGGCCAGGATTGGAATTCACCCCTCCACTTT. J is TRBJ1-6 and V is TRBV14; D is undetermined. This CDR3 is built from 16 residues. Germline assignment: CDR1 SGHDN and CDR2 FVKESK. The ends were cut back, 4 bases at V and 7 bases at J, with 17 bases in the middle.

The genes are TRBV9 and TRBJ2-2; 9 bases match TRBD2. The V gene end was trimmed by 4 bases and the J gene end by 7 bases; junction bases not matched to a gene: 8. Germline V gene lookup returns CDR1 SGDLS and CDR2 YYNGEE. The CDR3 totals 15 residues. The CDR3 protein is CASSYPGLAGGELFF. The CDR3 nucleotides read TGTGCCAGCAGCTATCCGGGACTAGCCGGCGGGGAGCTGTTTTTT.

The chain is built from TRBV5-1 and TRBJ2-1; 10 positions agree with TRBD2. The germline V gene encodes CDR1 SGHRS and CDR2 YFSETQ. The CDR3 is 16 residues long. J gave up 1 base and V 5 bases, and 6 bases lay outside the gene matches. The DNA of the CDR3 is TGCGCCAGCAGATTTATAGCGGGGGGATCCTACAATGAGCAGTTCTTC. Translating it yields CASRFIAGGSYNEQFF. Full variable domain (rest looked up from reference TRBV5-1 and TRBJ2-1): KAGVTQTPRYLIKTRGQQVTLSCSPISGHRSVSWYQQTPGQGLQFLFEYFSETQRNKGNFPGRFSGRQFSNSRSEMNVSTLELGDSALYLCASRFIAGGSYNEQFFGPGTRLTVL.

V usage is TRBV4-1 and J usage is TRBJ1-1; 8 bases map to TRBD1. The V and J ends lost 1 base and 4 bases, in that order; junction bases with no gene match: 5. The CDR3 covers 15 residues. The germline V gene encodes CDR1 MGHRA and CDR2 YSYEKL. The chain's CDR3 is CASSQATGVFTEAFF. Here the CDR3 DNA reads TGCGCCAGCAGCCAAGCGACAGGGGTATTCACTGAAGCTTTCTTT.

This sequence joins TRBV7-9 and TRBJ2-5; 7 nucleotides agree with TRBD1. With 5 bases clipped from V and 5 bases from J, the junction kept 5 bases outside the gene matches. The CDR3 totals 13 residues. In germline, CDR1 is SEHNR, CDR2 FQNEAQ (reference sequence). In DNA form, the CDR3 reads TGTGCCAGCAGCCGACAGGGTCGGGAGACCCAGTACTTC. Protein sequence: CASSRQGRETQYF.

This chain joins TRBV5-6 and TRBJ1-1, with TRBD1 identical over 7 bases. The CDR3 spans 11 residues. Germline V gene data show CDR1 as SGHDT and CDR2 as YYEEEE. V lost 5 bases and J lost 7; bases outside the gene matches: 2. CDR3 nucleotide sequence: TGTGCCAGCAGTTGGGACAGTGAAGCTTTCTTT. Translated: CASSWDSEAFF.